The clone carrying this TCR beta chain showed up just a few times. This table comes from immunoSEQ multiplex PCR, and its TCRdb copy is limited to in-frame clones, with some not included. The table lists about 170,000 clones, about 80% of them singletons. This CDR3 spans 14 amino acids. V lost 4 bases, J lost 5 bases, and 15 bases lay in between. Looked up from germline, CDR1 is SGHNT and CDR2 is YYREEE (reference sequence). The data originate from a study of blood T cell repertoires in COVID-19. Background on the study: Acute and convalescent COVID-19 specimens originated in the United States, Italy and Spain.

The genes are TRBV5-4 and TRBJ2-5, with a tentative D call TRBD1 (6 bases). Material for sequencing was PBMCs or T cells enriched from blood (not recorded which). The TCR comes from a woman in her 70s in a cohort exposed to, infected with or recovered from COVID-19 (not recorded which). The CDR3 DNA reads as TGTGCCAGCAGCAGGAGTGGAAGGGGGGAGACCCAGTACTTC. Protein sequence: CASSRSGRGETQYF.